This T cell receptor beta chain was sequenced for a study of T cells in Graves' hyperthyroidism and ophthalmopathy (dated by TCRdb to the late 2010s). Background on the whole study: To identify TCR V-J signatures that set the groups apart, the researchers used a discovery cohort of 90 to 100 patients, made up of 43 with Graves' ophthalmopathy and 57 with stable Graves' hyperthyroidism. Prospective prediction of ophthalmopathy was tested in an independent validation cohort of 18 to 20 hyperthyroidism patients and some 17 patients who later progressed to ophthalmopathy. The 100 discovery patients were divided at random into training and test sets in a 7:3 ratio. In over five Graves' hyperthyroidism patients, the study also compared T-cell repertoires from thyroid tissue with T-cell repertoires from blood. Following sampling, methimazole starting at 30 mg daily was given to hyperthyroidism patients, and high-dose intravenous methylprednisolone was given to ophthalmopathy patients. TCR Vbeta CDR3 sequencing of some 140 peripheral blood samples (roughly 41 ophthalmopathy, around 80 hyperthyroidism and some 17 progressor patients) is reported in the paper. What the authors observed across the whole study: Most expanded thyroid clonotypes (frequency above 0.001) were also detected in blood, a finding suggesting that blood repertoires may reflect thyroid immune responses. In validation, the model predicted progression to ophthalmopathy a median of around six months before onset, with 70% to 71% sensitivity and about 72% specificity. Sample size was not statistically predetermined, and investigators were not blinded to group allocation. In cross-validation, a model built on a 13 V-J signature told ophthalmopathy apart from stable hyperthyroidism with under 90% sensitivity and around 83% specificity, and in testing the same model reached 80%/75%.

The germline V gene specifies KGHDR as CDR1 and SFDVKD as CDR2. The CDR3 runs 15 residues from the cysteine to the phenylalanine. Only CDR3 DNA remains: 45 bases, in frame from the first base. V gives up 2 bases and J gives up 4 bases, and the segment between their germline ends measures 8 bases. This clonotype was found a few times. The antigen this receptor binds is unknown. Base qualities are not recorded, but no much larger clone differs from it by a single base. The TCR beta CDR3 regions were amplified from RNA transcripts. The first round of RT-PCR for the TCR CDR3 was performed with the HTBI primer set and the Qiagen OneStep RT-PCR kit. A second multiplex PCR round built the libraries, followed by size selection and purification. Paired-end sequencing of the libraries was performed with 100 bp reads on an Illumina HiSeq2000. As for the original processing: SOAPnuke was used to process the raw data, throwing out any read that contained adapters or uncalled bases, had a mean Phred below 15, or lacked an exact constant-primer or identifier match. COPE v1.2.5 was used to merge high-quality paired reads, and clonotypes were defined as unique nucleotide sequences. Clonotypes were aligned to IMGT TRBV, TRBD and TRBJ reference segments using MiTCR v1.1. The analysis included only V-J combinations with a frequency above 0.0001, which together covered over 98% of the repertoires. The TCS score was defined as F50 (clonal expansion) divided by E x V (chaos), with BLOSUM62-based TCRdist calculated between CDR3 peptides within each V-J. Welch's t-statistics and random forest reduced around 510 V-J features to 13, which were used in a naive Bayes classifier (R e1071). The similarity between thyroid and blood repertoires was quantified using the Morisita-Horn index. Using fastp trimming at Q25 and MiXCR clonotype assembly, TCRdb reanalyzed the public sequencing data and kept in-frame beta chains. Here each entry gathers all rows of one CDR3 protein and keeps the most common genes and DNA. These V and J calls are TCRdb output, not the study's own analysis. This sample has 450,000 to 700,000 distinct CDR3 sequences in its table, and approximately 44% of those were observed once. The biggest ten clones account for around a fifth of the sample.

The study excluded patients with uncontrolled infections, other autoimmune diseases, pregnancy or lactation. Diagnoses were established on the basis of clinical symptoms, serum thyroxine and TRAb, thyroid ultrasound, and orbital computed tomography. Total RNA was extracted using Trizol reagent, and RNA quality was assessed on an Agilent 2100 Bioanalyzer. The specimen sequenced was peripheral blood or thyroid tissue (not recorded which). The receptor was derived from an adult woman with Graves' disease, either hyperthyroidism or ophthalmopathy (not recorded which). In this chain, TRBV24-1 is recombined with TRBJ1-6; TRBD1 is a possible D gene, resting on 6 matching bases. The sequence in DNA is TGTGCCACCAGTGATTCCACAGGGTATAATTCACCCCTCCACTTT. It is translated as CATSDSTGYNSPLHF.